Listed here are 13 T cell receptor beta chains from one sample, sequenced in a study of cytomegalovirus exposure and HLA in healthy donors. Measured with immunoSEQ multiplex PCR; TCRdb has only the in-frame clones, and not every one. The table includes about 120,000 clones, about 83% detected once. Material: PBMCs. These receptors all stem from a woman in her twenties or thirties in good health and CMV-seronegative.

V usage is TRBV5-1 and J usage is TRBJ1-5; D ambiguous. This CDR3 spans 15 amino acids. Germline V gives CDR1 SGHRS, CDR2 YFSETQ. V dropped 0 bases and J dropped 0 bases, with 7 bases sitting between them. The CDR3 is CASSLAGYSNQPQHF. The CDR3 DNA reads as TGCGCCAGCAGCTTGGCGGGTTATAGCAATCAGCCCCAGCATTTT.

Notes on this clone: This sample includes further DNA sequences coding for the same CDR3. The chain uses TRBV5-6 and TRBJ2-1; 10 bases fit TRBD1. Germline values: CDR1 SGHDT, CDR2 YYEEEE. CDR3 length: 15 residues. The V and J ends lost 4 bases and 7 bases, in that order; junction bases with no gene match: 8. CDR3 sequence reads: CASSAGTGESNEQFF. As DNA, the CDR3 is TGTGCCAGCAGCGCAGGGACAGGGGAATCGAATGAGCAGTTCTTC.

This clone was seen only a few times. The chain links TRBV9 to TRBJ1-1; tentatively, D is TRBD1 (6 bases). Between the trimmed V and J ends, which lost 0 bases and 3 bases, there was a span of 15 bases. In germline, CDR1 is SGDLS, CDR2 YYNGEE. The CDR3 has 16 residues. CDR3 DNA: TGTGCCAGCAGCGTAGACCTACAGGGTGGCGACACTGAAGCTTTCTTT. Translated: CASSVDLQGGDTEAFF.

The chain joins TRBV4-3 to TRBJ1-1, with D unclear. V shed 2 bases and J shed 4 bases, with 8 bases lying between them. Germline-derived CDR1 and CDR2 are LGHNA and YSLEER. The CDR3 is 13 amino acids. CDR3 sequence (DNA): TGCGCCAGCAGCCAAAGTCAGTCCACTGAAGCTTTCTTT. Translated, it gives CASSQSQSTEAFF.

CDR3 sequence reads: CASSDGSPRNNQPQHF. As DNA, the CDR3 is TGTGCCAGCAGTGACGGTTCGCCGAGGAATAATCAGCCCCAGCATTTT. The chain couples TRBV6-1 to TRBJ1-5; D is ambiguous. V gave up 3 bases and J gave up 4 bases, with 16 bases separating them. The V gene's germline CDR1 is MNHNS and CDR2 SASEGT. This CDR3 is 16 amino acids long.

V and J are TRBV5-4 and TRBJ1-2, with unresolved D. The ends were cut back, 1 base at V and 0 bases at J, with 13 bases in the middle. Germline loops: CDR1 SGHNT, CDR2 YYREEE (reference sequence). The CDR3 totals 16 residues. The CDR3 nucleotides are TGTGCCAGCAGCTTGAAACAGACACCTACTAACTATGGCTACACCTTC. Protein product: CASSLKQTPTNYGYTF.

At least ten counts were recorded for this clone. This rearrangement joins TRBV7-2 to TRBJ1-3; 8 nucleotides line up with TRBD1. V gave up 1 base and J gave up 0 bases; unmatched junction bases: 2. Germline CDR1 is SGHTA and CDR2 is FQGNSA. The CDR3 loop spans 16 amino acids. The DNA for the CDR3 is TGTGCCAGCAGCTTAGGGGGACAGGCCTCTGGAAACACCATATATTTT. Translated: CASSLGGQASGNTIYF.

Only one count was recorded for this clone. The rearrangement uses TRBV5-1 and TRBJ1-5, with 11 bases that match TRBD1. The germline V gene encodes CDR1 SGHRS and CDR2 YFSETQ. The J segment lost 8 bases and the V segment lost 4 bases, leaving 8 bases of the junction unmatched. The CDR3 spans 15 residues. In DNA, the CDR3 is TGCGCCAGCAGCCTCGGGACAGGGGGTAGGGAGCCCCAGCATTTT. It yields the protein CASSLGTGGREPQHF.

The rearrangement links TRBV19 to TRBJ2-7; TRBD1 matches at 8 bases. J lost 5 bases, V lost 7 bases, and 1 base had no gene match. The length of the CDR3 is 11 residues. Germline assignment: CDR1 LNHDA and CDR2 SQIVND (reference sequence). CDR3 in DNA: TGTGCCAGTACGGACAGGGACGAGCAGTACTTC. It is translated as CASTDRDEQYF.

V usage is TRBV5-1 and J usage is TRBJ2-5; 7 bases are a match to TRBD2. The V segment lost 0 bases and the J segment 1 base; nucleotides outside the gene matches: 3. The CDR3 has 15 residues. CDR1 and CDR2 (germline): SGHRS, YFSETQ. The CDR3 nucleotides are TGCGCCAGCAGCTTGGATCTAGCGGTCCAAGAGACCCAGTACTTC. Its translation: CASSLDLAVQETQYF.

This clone was detected only a few times. The chain has TRBV6-5 and TRBJ1-5; 11 nucleotides agree with TRBD1. V trimming: 5 bases; J trimming: 9 bases; junction bases outside the gene matches: 9. The CDR3 has 15 amino acids. The germline CDR1 and CDR2 sequences are MNHEY and SVGAGI. CDR3 nucleotide sequence: TGTGCCAGCAGTACCGGGACAGGGGGTAATTGGCCCCAGCATTTT. It specifies CASSTGTGGNWPQHF.

The chain joins TRBV6-4 to TRBJ2-3; tentative D call: TRBD2 (7 bases). Germline CDR1 is MRHNA and CDR2 is SNTAGT. This CDR3 contains 15 residues. V lost 2 bases, J lost 1 base, and 10 bases lay in between. The CDR3 loop reads CASSDGGGGTDTQYF. CDR3 bases: TGTGCCAGCAGTGACGGAGGGGGGGGCACAGATACGCAGTATTTT.

This chain connects TRBV5-5 to TRBJ2-7; no clear D. The CDR3 totals 15 residues. The V gene's germline CDR1 is SGHKS and CDR2 YYEKEE (reference sequence). V dropped 0 bases and J dropped 2 bases, with 12 bases sitting between them. CDR3 in DNA: TGTGCCAGCAGCTTGGTGGCCAGTACCCCCTACGAGCAGTACTTC. Protein product: CASSLVASTPYEQYF.